This TCR beta chain was sequenced for a study of blood T cell repertoires in COVID-19. This clone has only one observation. The repertoire was sequenced with immunoSEQ multiplex PCR; TCRdb's copy has only in-frame clones and lacks some. The profile shows 200,000 to 250,000 clones, 86% of them singletons. The TCR was taken from a man aged 25 to 40 who had recovered from COVID-19. Input material: peripheral blood.

The CDR3 sequence is CASSYSRGYEQFF. DNA for the CDR3: TGTGCCAGCAGTTACTCCCGAGGGTATGAGCAGTTCTTC. This chain joins TRBV6-6 and TRBJ2-1; D perhaps matches TRBD2 (5 bases). V was pared by 0 bases and J by 8 bases, with 8 bases between. Germline assignment: CDR1 MNHNY and CDR2 SVGAGI (reference sequence). The CDR3 contains 13 residues.